These 26 T cell receptor beta chains were all obtained from the same sample, sequenced in a study of blood T cell repertoires in COVID-19. Data came from immunoSEQ multiplex PCR; TCRdb stores just in-frame clones and leaves some out. The sample consists of around 260,000 clones, 88% of them appearing once. Sequenced input: peripheral blood. The source is a woman in her 70s with COVID-19, enrolled during active disease.

V gene TRBV10-3 combines with J gene TRBJ2-1; 7 bases agree with TRBD2. Germline CDR1 reads ENHRY; CDR2 reads SYGVKD. The CDR3 extends over 15 amino acids. Trimming cost V 0 bases and J 6 bases; bases outside gene matches: 5. CDR3 DNA sequence: TGTGCCATCAGTGAGTCCCTAGCGGTTCGCAATGAGCAGTTCTTC. Translated: CAISESLAVRNEQFF.

This chain links TRBV29-1 with TRBJ2-2; 9 bases are a match to TRBD1. CDR3 length equals 15 residues. Trimming cost V 2 bases and J 6 bases; bases outside gene matches: 7. Germline V gene sequence: CDR1 SQVTM, CDR2 ANQGSEA. The CDR3 coding sequence is TGCAGCGTTGAAACAGGGGGCTTCGGAGCCGGGGAGCTGTTTTTT. It is translated as CSVETGGFGAGELFF.

The V call is TRBV10-3, the J call TRBJ2-7; a possible D gene is TRBD2 (6 bases). Trimming took off 9 bases at V and 4 bases at J, with 10 bases between the two ends. The germline V gene encodes CDR1 ENHRY and CDR2 SYGVKD. The CDR3 is 11 amino acids. CDR3 DNA sequence: TGTGCCATGGGGGGTGTGTACGAGCAGTACTTC. This encodes CAMGGVYEQYF.

This rearrangement joins TRBV5-1 to TRBJ2-7, with 7 positions matching TRBD2. The CDR3 totals 14 residues. Unmatched junction bases numbered 3, after V lost 0 bases and J lost 3 bases. Germline V gives CDR1 SGHRS, CDR2 YFSETQ. The CDR3 reads CASSLAGLVYEQYF. The CDR3 nucleotides read TGCGCCAGCAGCTTGGCAGGACTAGTCTACGAGCAGTACTTC.

In its sample, this clone was seen once. The chain has TRBV29-1 and TRBJ1-1; D may be TRBD1 (5 bases). Between the trimmed V and J ends, which lost 4 bases and 1 base, there was a span of 10 bases. This CDR3 is 13 amino acids long. Germline values: CDR1 SQVTM, CDR2 ANQGSEA. CDR3 coding DNA: TGCAGCGTTGGGAAACAGGAGAACACTGAAGCTTTCTTT. It codes for CSVGKQENTEAFF.

This clone was recorded a few times. The chain joins TRBV2 to TRBJ2-1; D not resolved. Per the germline V gene, CDR1 is SNHLY and CDR2 is FYNNEI. Trimming stripped 5 bases from V and 0 bases from J, with 14 bases between. The CDR3 runs to 16 residues. As DNA, the CDR3 is TGTGCCAGCAGTTACTACTCAACCAGCTCCTACAATGAGCAGTTCTTC. Translating gives CASSYYSTSSYNEQFF.

The chain links TRBV29-1 to TRBJ2-1; a possible D gene is TRBD1 (6 bases). Trimming took off 7 bases at V and 0 bases at J, with 16 bases between the two ends. CDR3 length: 15 residues. The germline V gene has CDR1 SQVTM and CDR2 ANQGSEA. The CDR3 is CSALGGHSSYNEQFF. The CDR3 nucleotides are TGCAGCGCATTAGGGGGACATAGCTCCTACAATGAGCAGTTCTTC.

The genes are TRBV2 and TRBJ2-7, with D possibly being TRBD1 (6 bases). Trimming removed 6 bases at V and 2 bases at J, with 17 bases between. The CDR3 consists of 15 residues. Germline V gives CDR1 SNHLY, CDR2 FYNNEI. The CDR3 loop is CASRETDSLAYEQYF. The CDR3 bases are TGTGCCAGCAGGGAAACGGACAGCTTAGCCTACGAGCAGTACTTC.

The chain uses TRBV24-1 and TRBJ2-5; D might be TRBD2 (7 bases). Trimming pared 7 bases from V and 2 bases from J, leaving 10 bases between. This CDR3 contains 13 residues. Germline V gene data show CDR1 as KGHDR and CDR2 as SFDVKD. As DNA, the CDR3 is TGTGCCACCAGCAGGGGAGGGCAAGAGACCCAGTACTTC. Residues: CATSRGGQETQYF.

V usage is TRBV24-1 and J usage is TRBJ2-7, with a tentative D call TRBD1 (6 bases). CDR3 size: 13 residues. The germline V gene encodes CDR1 KGHDR and CDR2 SFDVKD. V dropped 9 bases and J dropped 3 bases, with 14 bases sitting between them. CDR3 nucleotides: TGTGCCACCTCAGGGGCAAATCTCTACGAGCAGTACTTC. Its protein is CATSGANLYEQYF.

The V call is TRBV5-6, the J call TRBJ2-1; D not resolved. V was pared by 1 base and J by 12 bases, with 14 bases between. This CDR3 contains 13 residues. Per germline, CDR1 SGHDT and CDR2 YYEEEE. CDR3 loop: CASSLPRGAAQFF. For the CDR3, the DNA is TGTGCCAGCAGCTTGCCCCGAGGAGCTGCGCAGTTCTTC.

V usage is TRBV12-5 and J usage is TRBJ2-2; no firm D call. Trimming took 5 bases from V and 0 from J, leaving 7 bases between them. Germline V lookup: CDR1 LGHNT, CDR2 FRNRAP. The CDR3 is 14 residues long. This CDR3 reads CASGLYPNTGELFF. CDR3 DNA: TGTGCTAGTGGTCTTTATCCGAACACCGGGGAGCTGTTTTTT.

The chain uses TRBV7-2 and TRBJ2-7; D is perhaps TRBD2 (6 bases). The V end was cut by 7 bases, the J end by 3 bases, with 16 bases between. The CDR3 is made up of 14 amino acids. CDR1 and CDR2 (germline): SGHTA, FQGNSA. The CDR3 DNA reads TGTGCCAGCACCCCCGCCGGGGGAATCTACGAGCAGTACTTC. It translates to CASTPAGGIYEQYF.

In this sample, this clone turned up once. The CDR3 bases are TGTGCCACCAGCAGAGGTCTAGCGCAGTCCTACAATGAGCAGTTCTTC. Encoded protein: CATSRGLAQSYNEQFF. The genes are TRBV15 and TRBJ2-1; D may be TRBD2 (6 bases). With 1 base removed from V and 1 base from J, the gap between germline ends came to 11 bases. The germline gives CDR1 LNHNV, CDR2 YYDKDF (reference sequence). The CDR3 has 16 amino acids.

The chain has TRBV5-5 and TRBJ1-1, with 9 bases that match TRBD1. Germline trimming cut 0 bases from V and 5 bases from J; bases unmatched to any gene: 2. Germline V gene sequence: CDR1 SGHKS, CDR2 YYEKEE (reference sequence). CDR3 length: 14 residues. CDR3 loop: CASSLEQGATEAFF. In nucleotides, the CDR3 is TGTGCCAGCAGCTTGGAACAGGGGGCTACTGAAGCTTTCTTT. The full variable domain, its missing parts supplied by reference TRBV5-5 and TRBJ1-1, is DAGVTQSPTHLIKTRGQQVTLRCSPISGHKSVSWYQQVLGQGPQFIFQYYEKEERGRGNFPDRFSARQFPNYSSELNVNALLLGDSALYLCASSLEQGATEAFFGQGTRLTVV.

The CDR3 reads CASSVGSRGDEQYF. CDR3 coding DNA: TGTGCCAGCAGCGTCGGAAGCAGGGGCGACGAGCAGTACTTC. J is TRBJ2-7 and V is TRBV9; a weak D match, TRBD1 (6 bases). Germline assignment: CDR1 SGDLS and CDR2 YYNGEE. The CDR3 is 14 residues long. The V end lost 2 bases, the J end lost 5 bases, and 14 bases lay between the germline ends.

The V and J genes are TRBV19 and TRBJ2-5; 8 nucleotides align to TRBD1. The J segment lost 1 base and the V segment lost 5 bases, leaving 6 bases of the junction unmatched. Looked up from germline, CDR1 is LNHDA and CDR2 is SQIVND (reference sequence). The CDR3 totals 15 residues. CDR3 sequence (DNA): TGTGCCAGTAGTGCTCGGACAGGGCTCCAAGAGACCCAGTACTTC. This translates into CASSARTGLQETQYF. Drawing the rest from reference TRBV19 and TRBJ2-5, the complete variable domain is DGGITQSPKYLFRKEGQNVTLSCEQNLNHDAMYWYRQDPGQGLRLIYYSQIVNDFQKGDIAEGYSVSREKKESFPLTVTSAQKNPTAFYLCASSARTGLQETQYFGPGTRLLVL.

The CDR3 DNA reads TGTGCCAGCAGCTTAGCGCTAAAGGGGGATGAAGCTTTCTTT. Translated, it gives CASSLALKGDEAFF. The V and J genes are TRBV7-9 and TRBJ1-1; a possible D gene is TRBD1 (6 bases). CDR1 and CDR2 (germline): SEHNR, FQNEAQ (reference sequence). This CDR3 has 14 residues. V lost 0 bases and J 7 bases, leaving 12 bases between the germline ends.

The chain combines TRBV10-3 with TRBJ2-7, with 10 nucleotides matching TRBD1. Trimming removed 4 bases from V and 6 bases from J; junction bases left unmatched: 12. Germline values: CDR1 ENHRY, CDR2 SYGVKD. This CDR3 region has 16 residues. The chain's CDR3 is CAISGGRTGGFSEQYF. As DNA, the CDR3 is TGTGCCATCAGTGGTGGAAGGACAGGGGGATTCAGCGAGCAGTACTTC.

This rearrangement joins TRBV29-1 to TRBJ2-1; TRBD1 matches 8 bases. From germline, CDR1 is SQVTM and CDR2 ANQGSEA. The CDR3 is 16 amino acids. The V segment lost 0 bases and the J segment 9 bases; nucleotides outside the gene matches: 13. DNA for the CDR3: TGCAGCGTTGAAGATCGGGGACAGGCTTCATATCGTGAGCAGTTCTTC. It is translated as CSVEDRGQASYREQFF.

The V gene is TRBV7-2, the J gene TRBJ1-2; 8 bases fit TRBD1. With V trimmed by 3 bases and J by 8 bases, 2 bases remained unmatched. This CDR3 has 12 amino acids. CDR1 is SGHTA and CDR2 is FQGNSA in the germline V gene. The CDR3 loop reads CASSLTGVGYTF. The DNA for the CDR3 is TGTGCCAGCAGCTTGACAGGGGTAGGCTACACCTTC.

The chain couples TRBV2 to TRBJ1-4, with 9 bases identical to TRBD1. V dropped 6 bases and J dropped 5; count of bases not matched to a gene: 4. Germline V lookup: CDR1 SNHLY, CDR2 FYNNEI. The CDR3 loop spans 14 amino acids. CDR3 in amino acids: CASRSTGGNEKLFF. CDR3 bases: TGTGCCAGCAGATCGACAGGGGGGAATGAAAAACTGTTTTTT.

This chain connects TRBV6-6 to TRBJ2-1; tentative D call: TRBD2 (7 bases). Germline lookup yields CDR1 MNHNY and CDR2 SVGAGI (reference sequence). CDR3 length equals 15 residues. Trimming stripped 8 bases from V and 4 bases from J, with 18 bases between. The CDR3 spells CASAGAEGRYNEQFF. The DNA of the CDR3 is TGTGCCAGCGCGGGGGCAGAGGGGAGGTACAATGAGCAGTTCTTC.

The rearrangement joins TRBV5-1 to TRBJ2-5, with D hard to call. This CDR3 spans 11 amino acids. The germline V gene has CDR1 SGHRS and CDR2 YFSETQ. Trimming took off 4 bases at V and 2 bases at J, with 3 bases between the two ends. The CDR3 reads CASSHQETQYF. CDR3 DNA sequence: TGCGCCAGCAGCCATCAAGAGACCCAGTACTTC.

This sequence joins TRBV15 and TRBJ2-3; D call uncertain. V lost 4 bases to trimming and J lost 1 base, with 21 bases between them. This CDR3 is built from 18 residues. Germline lookup yields CDR1 LNHNV and CDR2 YYDKDF (reference sequence). The CDR3: CATSKPLLSGRGTDTQYF. The CDR3 bases are TGTGCCACCAGCAAACCCCTCCTTTCAGGCCGTGGCACAGATACGCAGTATTTT. The full variable domain, completed using reference TRBV15 and TRBJ2-3, is DAMVIQNPRYQVTQFGKPVTLSCSQTLNHNVMYWYQQKSSQAPKLLFHYYDKDFNNEADTPDNFQSRRPNTSFCFLDIRSPGLGDTAMYLCATSKPLLSGRGTDTQYFGPGTRLTVL.

Turning to this clone: Different DNA sequences within this sample yield the same CDR3. The chain uses TRBV5-1 and TRBJ2-3; no firm D call. This CDR3 is built from 11 residues. Germline lookup yields CDR1 SGHRS and CDR2 YFSETQ. The ends were cut back, 6 bases at V and 0 bases at J, with 2 bases in the middle. In DNA form, the CDR3 reads TGCGCCAGCACTAGCACAGATACGCAGTATTTT. Amino acid sequence: CASTSTDTQYF.